This TCR beta chain comes out of a study of metastatic and nonmetastatic thyroid tumors. About the study: Malignant and benign thyroid patients had repertoires compared in peripheral blood and tumor or nodule tissue. Study-wide results and caveats: According to reports, the diversity of TCR beta was significantly higher in malignant thyroid tumors than in benign nodules, and this held in both blood and tumor samples.

Germline V gives CDR1 MNHNS, CDR2 SASEGT. The CDR3 is made up of 14 amino acids. V was shortened by 5 bases and J by 9 bases, with 16 bases between the two germline ends. In the original workflow: Construction of a distant-metastasis classifier for papillary thyroid cancer relied on CDR3 differences across clinicopathological groups. Through MiXCR, TCRdb re-clonotyped the PCR reads. TCRdb's processing, not the authors' own work, is the source of the V and J calls. The table has 15,000 to 20,000 clones, 34% seen once. This clone has more than one count but fewer than ten. Its target is unknown. No treatment of any kind had been given to any patient before thyroid surgery.

The TCR originated in a female donor with papillary thyroid cancer or a benign thyroid nodule (not recorded which). Some clones in this sample may be carry-over from other donors' samples. This chain joins TRBV6-1 and TRBJ1-4, with a possible D match to TRBD1 (6 bases). Input material: tumor tissue. DNA of the CDR3: TGTGCCAGCAGTCGGACAGACGATTCCCAAAAACTGTTTTTT. Translation gives CASSRTDDSQKLFF.